The 29 T cell receptor beta chains below come from one sample, sequenced in a study of T cell responses to AZD1222 COVID-19 vaccine. Libraries were prepared by immunoSEQ multiplex PCR; TCRdb keeps only in-frame clonotypes and omits some of them. The data hold around 130,000 clones, with 88% observed a single time. Sequencing was performed on peripheral blood, taken on day 0 of AZD1222 vaccination. The receptors shown here come from an adult in good health.

The rearrangement links TRBV18 to TRBJ1-6; TRBD1 matches at 10 bases. The CDR3 spans 18 residues. V shed 3 bases, J shed 11 bases, and the junction held 16 bases outside the gene matches. Germline CDR1 and CDR2: KGHSH and LQKENI. The CDR3 DNA sequence: TGTGCCAGCTCACCTTTTGATCCGGGACAGGGGTCAGGGACACCCCTCCACTTT. Its translation: CASSPFDPGQGSGTPLHF.

The chain is built from TRBV28 and TRBJ1-1, with D uncertain. Germline CDR1 reads MDHEN; CDR2 reads SYDVKM. V was shortened by 4 bases and J by 9 bases, with 12 bases between the two germline ends. The CDR3 length is 12 residues. As DNA, the CDR3 is TGTGCCAGCAGTTCTGTTCCCTTAAAAGCTTTCTTT. Translating it yields CASSSVPLKAFF.

V is TRBV7-8 and J is TRBJ2-3; the match to TRBD2 covers 8 bases. V shed 1 base and J 4 bases; nucleotides not matched to a gene: 10. The CDR3 runs 17 residues. CDR1 and CDR2 (germline): SGHVS, FQNEAQ. The CDR3, as DNA: TGTGCCAGCAGCTTAGGGTTTAGGGCGGGAGGCTCAGATACGCAGTATTTT. Translating it yields CASSLGFRAGGSDTQYF.

The rearrangement links TRBV4-1 to TRBJ2-7; 7 bases map to TRBD2. The CDR3 length is 14 residues. The ends lost 5 bases at V and 2 bases at J; junction bases unmatched: 6. Germline V CDR1 and CDR2: MGHRA, YSYEKL. This chain's CDR3 is CASSERDSAYEQYF. The CDR3 nucleotides read TGCGCCAGCAGCGAGCGGGACTCAGCCTACGAGCAGTACTTC.

The chain is built from TRBV30 and TRBJ2-1; D perhaps matches TRBD2 (5 bases). The V end lost 2 bases, the J end lost 8 bases, and 19 bases lay between the germline ends. Germline CDR1 is GTSNPN and CDR2 is SVGIG (reference sequence). This CDR3 spans 15 amino acids. The DNA for the CDR3 is TGTGCCTGGAGTATCCTCGTAGCGAGAGTGGATGAGCAGTTCTTC. Translated: CAWSILVARVDEQFF.

V is TRBV5-1 and J is TRBJ2-7; 8 bases match TRBD1. Germline V CDR1 and CDR2: SGHRS, YFSETQ. The CDR3 consists of 14 residues. V shed 7 bases, J shed 4 bases, and the junction held 10 bases outside the gene matches. The CDR3 sequence: CASSGDRGRYEQYF. The CDR3 bases are TGCGCCAGCTCCGGAGACAGGGGCAGGTACGAGCAGTACTTC.

The V call is TRBV9, the J call TRBJ2-7; D not resolved. This CDR3 is built from 14 residues. Germline lookup yields CDR1 SGDLS and CDR2 YYNGEE. V was pared by 0 bases and J by 1 base, with 8 bases between. The CDR3 DNA is TGTGCCAGCAGCGTAGCTGGCGAATCCTACGAGCAGTACTTC. Its translation is CASSVAGESYEQYF.

The V gene is TRBV6-5, the J gene TRBJ2-5; D is perhaps TRBD1 or TRBD2 (5 bases each). This CDR3 is 14 amino acids long. CDR1 MNHEY and CDR2 SVGAGI come from the germline V gene. Trimming took 5 bases from V and 1 from J, leaving 11 bases between them. The CDR3 is CASSRGGPQETQYF. The DNA for the CDR3 is TGTGCCAGCAGTCGTGGGGGTCCCCAAGAGACCCAGTACTTC.

This chain joins TRBV18 and TRBJ1-1; perhaps TRBD1 as D (5 bases). The V and J ends lost 7 bases and 5 bases respectively, with 11 bases between them. Germline loops: CDR1 KGHSH, CDR2 LQKENI. This CDR3 comprises 12 residues. The CDR3 reads CASLSGLTEAFF. Written as DNA, the CDR3 is TGTGCCAGCTTATCAGGGTTGACTGAAGCTTTCTTT.

The chain is built from TRBV19 and TRBJ1-4; tentative D call: TRBD1 (6 bases). The length of the CDR3 is 16 residues. The germline V gene has CDR1 LNHDA and CDR2 SQIVND (reference sequence). V dropped 5 bases and J dropped 3 bases, with 16 bases sitting between them. This CDR3 is CASSPWGQGPNEKLFF. CDR3 DNA sequence: TGTGCCAGTAGTCCCTGGGGGCAGGGACCTAATGAAAAACTGTTTTTT. The entire variable domain, with the rest obtained from reference TRBV19 and TRBJ1-4, is as follows: DGGITQSPKYLFRKEGQNVTLSCEQNLNHDAMYWYRQDPGQGLRLIYYSQIVNDFQKGDIAEGYSVSREKKESFPLTVTSAQKNPTAFYLCASSPWGQGPNEKLFFGSGTQLSVL.

The chain joins TRBV11-2 to TRBJ2-1; D is uncertain. The CDR3 is 14 residues long. CDR1 is SGHAT and CDR2 is FQNNGV in the germline V gene. Deletions cut 5 bases from V and 0 bases from J, with 8 bases between. The CDR3 DNA reads TGTGCCAGCAGCAAACAAAGCTCCTACAATGAGCAGTTCTTC. Encoded protein: CASSKQSSYNEQFF.

The chain couples TRBV7-2 to TRBJ1-3; D is undetermined. The CDR3 runs to 16 residues. From germline, CDR1 is SGHTA and CDR2 FQGNSA. Trimming removed 2 bases at V and 2 bases at J, with 13 bases between. CDR3 bases: TGTGCCAGCAGCTTATATGGGAGTGGGGCTGGAAACACCATATATTTT. Its protein product is CASSLYGSGAGNTIYF.

J is TRBJ2-3 and V is TRBV5-6; D uncertain. CDR3 length: 15 amino acids. Germline loops: CDR1 SGHDT, CDR2 YYEEEE. Trimming took 0 bases from V and 1 from J, leaving 9 bases between them. This CDR3 reads CASSLVQAGTDTQYF. CDR3 coding DNA: TGTGCCAGCAGCTTGGTCCAGGCTGGCACAGATACGCAGTATTTT. Together with reference TRBV5-6 and TRBJ2-3, the CDR3 gives the full variable domain: DAGVTQSPTHLIKTRGQQVTLRCSPKSGHDTVSWYQQALGQGPQFIFQYYEEEERQRGNFPDRFSGHQFPNYSSELNVNALLLGDSALYLCASSLVQAGTDTQYFGPGTRLTVL.

The J gene is TRBJ1-2, the V gene TRBV11-2; D not certain. The V gene lost 1 base and the J gene lost 4 bases, with 4 bases spanning the gap. Per the germline V gene, CDR1 is SGHAT and CDR2 is FQNNGV. This CDR3 has 12 amino acids. CDR3: CASSLGSYGYTF. In nucleotides, the CDR3 is TGTGCCAGCAGCTTAGGGTCCTATGGCTACACCTTC.

The rearrangement links TRBV28 to TRBJ1-5; D is undetermined. This CDR3 comprises 15 residues. V was cut by 2 bases and J by 4 bases, with 12 bases left in between. Per germline, CDR1 MDHEN and CDR2 SYDVKM. In DNA, the CDR3 is TGTGCCAGCAGTTTAAGGTTGGGAGGAAATCAGCCCCAGCATTTT. This translates into CASSLRLGGNQPQHF.

V gene TRBV6-2 or TRBV6-3 combines with J gene TRBJ2-3; 10 bases map to TRBD2. The J segment lost 2 bases and the V segment lost 5 bases, leaving 10 bases of the junction unmatched. The CDR3 spans 17 residues. CDR1 and CDR2 from the germline V gene are MNHEY and SVGEGT. CDR3 sequence (DNA): TGTGCCAGCAGTGATTTCAGGACTAGCGGAAACACAGATACGCAGTATTTT. Its translation: CASSDFRTSGNTDTQYF.

The V and J genes are TRBV24-1 and TRBJ1-5; D gene unclear. CDR3 length equals 12 residues. Germline V gives CDR1 KGHDR, CDR2 SFDVKD. Trimming stripped 6 bases from V and 9 bases from J, with 11 bases between. CDR3 coding DNA: TGTGCCACCAGTAAAAATTGGGGGCCCCAGCATTTT. It is translated as CATSKNWGPQHF.

The CDR3 sequence is CASSQTSYSNQPQHF. CDR3 coding DNA: TGCGCCAGCAGCCAGACATCGTATAGCAATCAGCCCCAGCATTTT. This chain uses TRBV4-1 with TRBJ1-5; D is uncertain. V was pared by 3 bases and J by 0 bases, with 9 bases between. This CDR3 is 15 amino acids long. CDR1 is MGHRA, CDR2 YSYEKL, per germline.

The chain is built from TRBV20-1 and TRBJ2-7, with TRBD2 as a possible D gene (6 bases). CDR3 length: 15 amino acids. Germline V gene data show CDR1 as DFQATT and CDR2 as SNEGSKA (reference sequence). The V gene lost 3 bases and the J gene lost 4 bases, with 19 bases spanning the gap. The CDR3 bases are TGCAGTGCTAGTGGGCGGGACTCATTCTCTTACGAGCAGTACTTC. Its translation: CSASGRDSFSYEQYF.

This chain joins TRBV2 and TRBJ2-5; 7 bases match TRBD1. Germline V gene lookup returns CDR1 SNHLY and CDR2 FYNNEI. This CDR3 region has 17 residues. The trim removed 5 bases at V and 3 bases at J, leaving 15 bases unmatched. CDR3 DNA: TGTGCCAGCAGTCTCAGACAGGGCTTTGGGAGCGAAGAGACCCAGTACTTC. Protein sequence: CASSLRQGFGSEETQYF.

This clone was recorded once. This chain joins TRBV19 and TRBJ1-6; weak D call: TRBD1 (5 bases). The germline V gene has CDR1 LNHDA and CDR2 SQIVND (reference sequence). This CDR3 spans 14 amino acids. The V end was cut by 3 bases, the J end by 6 bases, with 9 bases between. The CDR3 loop is CASSISGSNSPLHF. The CDR3 DNA reads TGTGCCAGTAGTATTTCAGGGAGTAATTCACCCCTCCACTTT.

The chain is built from TRBV7-2 and TRBJ1-1; 9 nucleotides match TRBD1. The CDR3 spans 16 residues. Per the germline V gene, CDR1 is SGHTA and CDR2 is FQGNSA. The V segment lost 3 bases and the J segment 8 bases; nucleotides outside the gene matches: 13. The CDR3 is CASSLAGQGPFREAFF. The CDR3 DNA follows: TGTGCCAGCAGCTTGGCGGGACAGGGCCCTTTTAGGGAAGCTTTCTTT.

The chain combines TRBV5-1 with TRBJ2-5; 7 nucleotides match TRBD1. Germline lookup yields CDR1 SGHRS and CDR2 YFSETQ. Trimming took 0 bases from V and 5 from J; bases not matched to a gene: 4. The CDR3 is made up of 14 amino acids. In nucleotides, the CDR3 is TGCGCCAGCAGCTTGGGACAGGGATCGGAGACCCAGTACTTC. Encoded protein: CASSLGQGSETQYF.

The rearrangement uses TRBV7-9 and TRBJ1-1; D unresolved. The germline V gene encodes CDR1 SEHNR and CDR2 FQNEAQ (reference sequence). This CDR3 is built from 13 residues. V was trimmed by 1 base and J by 6 bases, leaving 9 bases between them. The CDR3 protein is CASSLGGLAEAFF. The CDR3 DNA reads as TGTGCCAGCAGCTTAGGAGGGTTGGCTGAAGCTTTCTTT.

The chain recombines TRBV5-1 with TRBJ2-2; maybe TRBD1 (8 bases). Germline assignment: CDR1 SGHRS and CDR2 YFSETQ. This CDR3 has 16 amino acids. The V end was cut by 4 bases, the J end by 5 bases, with 18 bases between. The CDR3 coding sequence is TGCGCCAGCAGCAGAAGGACAGGGAGGGAAACCGGGGAGCTGTTTTTT. As protein: CASSRRTGRETGELFF.

The gene calls are TRBV7-6 and TRBJ2-1; 9 bases are a match to TRBD2. The germline V gene has CDR1 SGHVS and CDR2 FNYEAQ. The CDR3 covers 15 residues. Trimming cost V 1 base and J 8 bases; bases outside gene matches: 6. Here the CDR3 reads CASSLEGTSSDEQFF. The DNA for the CDR3 is TGTGCCAGCAGCTTAGAAGGGACTAGCTCTGATGAGCAGTTCTTC.

For the CDR3, the DNA is TGTGCCAGCAGCCAACTTGACAGGGTTAATGAAAAACTGTTTTTT. The encoded protein is CASSQLDRVNEKLFF. J is TRBJ1-4 and V is TRBV4-2, with TRBD1 matching over 7 bases. Germline values: CDR1 LGHNA, CDR2 YNFKEQ. The CDR3 runs to 15 residues. Trimming at V came to 2 bases and at J to 4 bases, leaving 4 bases not matched to a gene.

This rearrangement joins TRBV29-1 to TRBJ2-1; TRBD2 might be the D (5 bases). Germline CDR1 SQVTM, CDR2 ANQGSEA. V was cut by 5 bases and J by 9 bases, with 11 bases left in between. The CDR3 sequence is 11 residues long. As DNA, the CDR3 is TGCAGCGTTAAAACCGGGGTTGAGCAGTTCTTC. This translates into CSVKTGVEQFF.

This clone was seen at least ten times. The CDR3 DNA reads as TGTGCCAGCAGCCAAACCGGCACTAGCGGGAGCGATGAGCAGTTCTTC. As protein: CASSQTGTSGSDEQFF. V gene TRBV4-2 combines with J gene TRBJ2-1, with 11 positions matching TRBD2. V shed 2 bases, J shed 8 bases, and the junction held 8 bases outside the gene matches. In germline, CDR1 is LGHNA, CDR2 YNFKEQ. The CDR3 is 16 amino acids.